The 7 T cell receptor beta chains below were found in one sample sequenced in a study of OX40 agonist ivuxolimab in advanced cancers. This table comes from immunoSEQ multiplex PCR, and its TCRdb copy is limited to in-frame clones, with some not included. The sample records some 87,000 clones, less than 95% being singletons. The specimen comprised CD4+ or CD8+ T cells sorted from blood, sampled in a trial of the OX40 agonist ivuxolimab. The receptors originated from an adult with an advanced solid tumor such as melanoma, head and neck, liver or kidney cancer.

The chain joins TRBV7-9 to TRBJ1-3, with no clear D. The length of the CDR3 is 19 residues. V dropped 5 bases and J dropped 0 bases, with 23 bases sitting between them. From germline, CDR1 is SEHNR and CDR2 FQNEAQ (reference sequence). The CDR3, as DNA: TGTGCCAGCAGCGTCGTGGGTAAGACGATCGGTAACTCTGGAAACACCATATATTTT. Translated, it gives CASSVVGKTIGNSGNTIYF. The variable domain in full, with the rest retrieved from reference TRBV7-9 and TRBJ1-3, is DTGVSQNPRHKITKRGQNVTFRCDPISEHNRLYWYRQTLGQGPEFLTYFQNEAQLEKSRLLSDRFSAERPKGSFSTLEIQRTEQGDSAMYLCASSVVGKTIGNSGNTIYFGEGSWLTVV.

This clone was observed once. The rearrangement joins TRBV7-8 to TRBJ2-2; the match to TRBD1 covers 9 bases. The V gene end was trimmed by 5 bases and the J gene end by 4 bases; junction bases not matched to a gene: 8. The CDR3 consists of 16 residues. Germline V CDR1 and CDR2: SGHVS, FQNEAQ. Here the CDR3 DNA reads TGTGCCAGCAGCCGGACCGGGACAGGGTCCACCGGGGAGCTGTTTTTT. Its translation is CASSRTGTGSTGELFF.

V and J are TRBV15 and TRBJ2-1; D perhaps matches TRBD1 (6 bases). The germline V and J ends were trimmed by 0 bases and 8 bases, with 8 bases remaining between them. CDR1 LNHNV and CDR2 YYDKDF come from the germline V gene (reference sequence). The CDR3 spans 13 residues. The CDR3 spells CATSRDRGYEQFF. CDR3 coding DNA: TGTGCCACCAGCAGAGACAGGGGATATGAGCAGTTCTTC.

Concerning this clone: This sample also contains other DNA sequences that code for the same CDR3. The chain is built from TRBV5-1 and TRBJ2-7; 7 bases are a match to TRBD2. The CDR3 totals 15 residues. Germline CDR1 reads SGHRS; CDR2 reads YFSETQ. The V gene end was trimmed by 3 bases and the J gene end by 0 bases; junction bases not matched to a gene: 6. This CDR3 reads CASSSTSSSSYEQYF. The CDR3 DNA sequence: TGCGCCAGCAGCTCGACTAGCTCCAGCTCCTACGAGCAGTACTTC.

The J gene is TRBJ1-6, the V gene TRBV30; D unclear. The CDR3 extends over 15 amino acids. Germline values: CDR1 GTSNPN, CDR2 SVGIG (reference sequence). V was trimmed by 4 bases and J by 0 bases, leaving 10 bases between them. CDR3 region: CAWNRLSSYNSPLHF. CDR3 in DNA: TGTGCCTGGAACAGATTGAGCTCCTATAATTCACCCCTCCACTTT.

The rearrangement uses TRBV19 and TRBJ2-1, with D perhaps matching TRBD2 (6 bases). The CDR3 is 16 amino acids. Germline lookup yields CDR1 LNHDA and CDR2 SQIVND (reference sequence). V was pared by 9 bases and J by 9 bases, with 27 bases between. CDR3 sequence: CASRPRRLPSGGEQFF. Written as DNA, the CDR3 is TGTGCCAGCCGGCCCCGGCGGCTCCCCTCCGGGGGTGAGCAGTTCTTC.

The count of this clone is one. Here the CDR3 reads CASSRVAGQGNNEQFF. The CDR3 DNA is TGTGCCAGCTCACGGGTAGCAGGACAGGGTAACAATGAGCAGTTCTTC. This sequence joins TRBV18 and TRBJ2-1, with 8 bases fitting TRBD1. The CDR3 has 16 residues. Looked up from germline, CDR1 is KGHSH and CDR2 is LQKENI. V was pared by 4 bases and J by 5 bases, with 10 bases of the junction left unmatched.